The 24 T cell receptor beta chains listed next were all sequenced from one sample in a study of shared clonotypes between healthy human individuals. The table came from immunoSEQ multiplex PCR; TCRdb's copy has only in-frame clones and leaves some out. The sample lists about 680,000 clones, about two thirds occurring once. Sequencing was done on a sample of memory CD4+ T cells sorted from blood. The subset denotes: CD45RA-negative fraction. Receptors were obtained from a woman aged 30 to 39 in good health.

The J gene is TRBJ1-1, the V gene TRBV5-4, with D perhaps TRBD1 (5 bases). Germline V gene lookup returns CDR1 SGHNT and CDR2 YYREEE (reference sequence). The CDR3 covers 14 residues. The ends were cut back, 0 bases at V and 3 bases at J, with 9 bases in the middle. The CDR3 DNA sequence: TGTGCCAGCAGCTTGGCAGGGATTGACACTGAAGCTTTCTTT. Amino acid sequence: CASSLAGIDTEAFF.

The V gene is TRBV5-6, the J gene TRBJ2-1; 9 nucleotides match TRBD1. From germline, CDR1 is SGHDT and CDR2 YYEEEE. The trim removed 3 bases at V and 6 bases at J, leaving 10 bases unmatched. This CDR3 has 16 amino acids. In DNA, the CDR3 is TGTGCCAGCAGCTGGCCCGGGACAGGGTCGAGCAATGAGCAGTTCTTC. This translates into CASSWPGTGSSNEQFF. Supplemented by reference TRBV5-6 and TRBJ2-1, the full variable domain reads DAGVTQSPTHLIKTRGQQVTLRCSPKSGHDTVSWYQQALGQGPQFIFQYYEEEERQRGNFPDRFSGHQFPNYSSELNVNALLLGDSALYLCASSWPGTGSSNEQFFGPGTRLTVL.

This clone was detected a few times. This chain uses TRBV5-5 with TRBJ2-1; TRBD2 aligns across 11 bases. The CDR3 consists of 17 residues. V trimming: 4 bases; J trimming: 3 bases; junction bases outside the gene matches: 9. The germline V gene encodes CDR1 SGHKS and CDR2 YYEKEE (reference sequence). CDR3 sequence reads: CASSLGVLAGVYNEQFF. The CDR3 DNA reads TGTGCCAGCAGCCTTGGGGTACTAGCGGGAGTCTACAATGAGCAGTTCTTC.

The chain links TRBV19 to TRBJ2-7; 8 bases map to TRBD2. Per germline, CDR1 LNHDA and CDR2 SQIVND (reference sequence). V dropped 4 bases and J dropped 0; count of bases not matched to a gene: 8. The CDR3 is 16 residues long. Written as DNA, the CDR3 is TGTGCCAGTAGTAGAATTGATAGCGGGAACTCCTACGAGCAGTACTTC. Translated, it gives CASSRIDSGNSYEQYF.

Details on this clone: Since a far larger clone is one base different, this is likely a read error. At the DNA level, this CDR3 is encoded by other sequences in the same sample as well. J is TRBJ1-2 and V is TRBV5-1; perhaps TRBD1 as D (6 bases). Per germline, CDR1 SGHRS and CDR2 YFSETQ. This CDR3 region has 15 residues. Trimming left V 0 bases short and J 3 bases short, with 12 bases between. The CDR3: CASSLDSQGHYGYTF. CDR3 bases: TGCGCCAGCAGCTTGGATTCCCAGGGGCACTATGGCTACACCTTC. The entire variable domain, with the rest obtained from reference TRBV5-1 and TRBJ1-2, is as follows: KAGVTQTPRYLIKTRGQQVTLSCSPISGHRSVSWYQQTPGQGLQFLFEYFSETQRNKGNFPGRFSGRQFSNSRSEMNVSTLELGDSALYLCASSLDSQGHYGYTFGSGTRLTVV.

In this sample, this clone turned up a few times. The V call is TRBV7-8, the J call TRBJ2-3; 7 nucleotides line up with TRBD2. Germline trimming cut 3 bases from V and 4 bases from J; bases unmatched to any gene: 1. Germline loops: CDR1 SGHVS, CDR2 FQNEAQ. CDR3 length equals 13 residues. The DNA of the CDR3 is TGTGCCAGCAGCTTGCGGGAGCCAGATACGCAGTATTTT. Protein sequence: CASSLREPDTQYF.

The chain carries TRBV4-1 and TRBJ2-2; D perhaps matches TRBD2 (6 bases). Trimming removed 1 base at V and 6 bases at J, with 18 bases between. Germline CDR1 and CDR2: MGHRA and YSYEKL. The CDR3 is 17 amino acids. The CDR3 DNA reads TGCGCCAGCAGCCAAGGGCCCATGAGCGGGCAGGCCGGGGAGCTGTTTTTT. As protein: CASSQGPMSGQAGELFF.

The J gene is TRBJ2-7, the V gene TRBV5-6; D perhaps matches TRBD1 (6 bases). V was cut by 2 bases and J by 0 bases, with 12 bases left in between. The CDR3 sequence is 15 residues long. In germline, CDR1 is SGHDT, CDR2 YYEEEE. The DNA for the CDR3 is TGTGCCAGCAGCTTACAGGGATACAGCTCCTACGAGCAGTACTTC. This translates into CASSLQGYSSYEQYF.

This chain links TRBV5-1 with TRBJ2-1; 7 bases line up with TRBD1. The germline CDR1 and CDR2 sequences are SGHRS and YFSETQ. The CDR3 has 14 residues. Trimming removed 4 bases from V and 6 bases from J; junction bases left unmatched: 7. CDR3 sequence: CASSDGTEGNEQFF. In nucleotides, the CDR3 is TGCGCCAGCAGCGACGGGACAGAGGGCAATGAGCAGTTCTTC.

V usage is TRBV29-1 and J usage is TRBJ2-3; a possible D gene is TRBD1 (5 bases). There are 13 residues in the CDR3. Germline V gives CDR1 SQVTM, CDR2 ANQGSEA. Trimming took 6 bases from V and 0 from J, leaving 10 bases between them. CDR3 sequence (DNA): TGCAGCGTCGGACATACTAGCACAGATACGCAGTATTTT. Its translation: CSVGHTSTDTQYF.

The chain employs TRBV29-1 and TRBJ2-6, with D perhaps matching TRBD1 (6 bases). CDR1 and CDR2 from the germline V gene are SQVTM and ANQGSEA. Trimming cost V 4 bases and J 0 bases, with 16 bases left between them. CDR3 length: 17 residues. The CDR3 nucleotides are TGCAGCGTTGCAGGGACAAGCACCTCCTCTGGGGCCAACGTCCTGACTTTC. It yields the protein CSVAGTSTSSGANVLTF.

The CDR3 protein is CASSLELAGAEQYF. CDR3 sequence (DNA): TGTGCCAGCAGCCTCGAACTAGCGGGAGCCGAGCAGTACTTC. The V and J genes are TRBV6-6 and TRBJ2-7; the match to TRBD2 covers 11 bases. The CDR3 has 14 amino acids. With 6 bases clipped from V and 6 bases from J, the junction kept 7 bases outside the gene matches. Germline values: CDR1 MNHNY, CDR2 SVGAGI (reference sequence).

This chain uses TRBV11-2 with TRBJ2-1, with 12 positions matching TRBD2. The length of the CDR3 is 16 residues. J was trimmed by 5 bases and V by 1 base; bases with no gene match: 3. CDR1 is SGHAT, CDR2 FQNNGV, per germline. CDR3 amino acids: CASSLGTSGTHNEQFF. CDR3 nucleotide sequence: TGTGCCAGCAGCTTAGGGACTAGCGGGACCCACAATGAGCAGTTCTTC.

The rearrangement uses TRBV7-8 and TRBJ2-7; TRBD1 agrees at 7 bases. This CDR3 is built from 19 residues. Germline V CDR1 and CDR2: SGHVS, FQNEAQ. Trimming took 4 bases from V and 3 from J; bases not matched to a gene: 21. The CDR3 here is CASSSAGTQGKGAYYEQYF. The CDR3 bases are TGTGCCAGCAGCTCTGCCGGGACCCAGGGGAAGGGGGCTTACTACGAGCAGTACTTC.

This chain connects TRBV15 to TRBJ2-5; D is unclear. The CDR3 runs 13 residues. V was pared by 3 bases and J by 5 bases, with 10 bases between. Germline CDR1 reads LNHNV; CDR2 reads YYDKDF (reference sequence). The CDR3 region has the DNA TGTGCCACCAGCAGCCAAGATTGGGAGACCCAGTACTTC. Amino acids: CATSSQDWETQYF.

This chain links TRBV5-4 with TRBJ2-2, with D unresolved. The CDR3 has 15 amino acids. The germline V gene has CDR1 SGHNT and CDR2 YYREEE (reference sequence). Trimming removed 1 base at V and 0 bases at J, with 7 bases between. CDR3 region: CASSLQSANTGELFF. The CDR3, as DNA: TGTGCCAGCAGCTTGCAGAGCGCGAACACCGGGGAGCTGTTTTTT.

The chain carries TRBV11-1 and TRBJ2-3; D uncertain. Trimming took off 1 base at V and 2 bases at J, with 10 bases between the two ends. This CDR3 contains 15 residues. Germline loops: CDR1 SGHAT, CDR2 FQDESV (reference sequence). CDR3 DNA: TGTGCCAGCAGCTTAGTTGGGCCCCCCACAGATACGCAGTATTTT. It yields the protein CASSLVGPPTDTQYF.

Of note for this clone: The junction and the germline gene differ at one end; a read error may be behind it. CDR3 DNA: TGCGCTAGCAGCTCGACTAGCGGGAGTGGCACCGGGGAGCTGTTTTTT. As protein: CASSSTSGSGTGELFF. The genes are TRBV5-1 and TRBJ2-2, with 12 nucleotides matching TRBD2. Germline V gene data show CDR1 as SGHRS and CDR2 as YFSETQ. This CDR3 contains 16 residues.

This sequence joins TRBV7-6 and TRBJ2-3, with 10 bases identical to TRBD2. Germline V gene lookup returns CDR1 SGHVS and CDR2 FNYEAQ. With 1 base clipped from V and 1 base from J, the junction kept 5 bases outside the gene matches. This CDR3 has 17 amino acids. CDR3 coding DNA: TGTGCCAGCAGCTTAGTACTAGCGGGACCCCGCACAGATACGCAGTATTTT. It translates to CASSLVLAGPRTDTQYF.

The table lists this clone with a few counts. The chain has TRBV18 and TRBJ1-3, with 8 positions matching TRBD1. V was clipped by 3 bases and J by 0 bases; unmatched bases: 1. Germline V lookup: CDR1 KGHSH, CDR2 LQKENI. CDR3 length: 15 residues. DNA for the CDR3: TGTGCCAGCTCACCTGGGACAGGCTCTGGAAACACCATATATTTT. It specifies CASSPGTGSGNTIYF.

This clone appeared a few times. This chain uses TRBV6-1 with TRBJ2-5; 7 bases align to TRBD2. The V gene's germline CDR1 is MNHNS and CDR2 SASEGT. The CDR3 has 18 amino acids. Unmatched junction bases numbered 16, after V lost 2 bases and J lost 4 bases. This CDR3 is CASSERFRPSGGSETQYF. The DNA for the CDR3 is TGTGCCAGCAGTGAAAGGTTCCGTCCTAGCGGCGGGTCAGAGACCCAGTACTTC.

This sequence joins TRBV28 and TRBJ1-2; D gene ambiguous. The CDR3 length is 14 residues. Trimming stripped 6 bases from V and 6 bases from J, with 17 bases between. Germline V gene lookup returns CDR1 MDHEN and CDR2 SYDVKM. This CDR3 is CASSSRQPGHGYTF. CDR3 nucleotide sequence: TGTGCCAGCAGCTCCAGACAACCCGGCCATGGCTACACCTTC.

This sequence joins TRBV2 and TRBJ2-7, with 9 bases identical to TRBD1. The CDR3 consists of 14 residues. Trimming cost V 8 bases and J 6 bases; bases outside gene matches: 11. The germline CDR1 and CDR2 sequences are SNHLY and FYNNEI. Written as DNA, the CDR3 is TGTGCCAGCGGCGGGACAGGGATCCTTCTCGAGCAGTACTTC. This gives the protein CASGGTGILLEQYF.

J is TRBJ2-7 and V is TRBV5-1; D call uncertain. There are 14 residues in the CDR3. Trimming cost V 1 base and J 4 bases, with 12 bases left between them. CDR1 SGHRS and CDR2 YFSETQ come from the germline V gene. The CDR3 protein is CASSLTVGSYEQYF. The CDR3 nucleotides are TGCGCCAGCAGCTTGACGGTCGGCTCGTACGAGCAGTACTTC.